This entry features one TCR beta chain sequence. This CDR3 is also generated by other DNA sequences in the sample. The J segment lost 3 bases and the V segment lost 4 bases, leaving 0 bases of the junction unmatched. CDR3 length: 14 residues. Germline CDR1 is MGHRA and CDR2 is YSYEKL. This sample is part of a study of blood T cell repertoires in COVID-19. Study details: Researchers got acute and convalescent COVID-19 samples from the United States, Italy and Spain. T cells, B-cell-depleted T cells, or PBMCs supplied cDNA or gDNA.

Under the authors' procedure: Nucleated cell counts were estimated from reference gene primer amplification. The assay was immunoSEQ multiplex PCR, and TCRdb's table has in-frame clones only and misses some. That table supplies the V and J calls and clone size; D and trimming were determined from the DNA. The sample has 100,000 to 120,000 clones; around 89% are singletons. This sequence joins TRBV4-1 and TRBJ2-3; the match to TRBD2 covers 11 bases. The receptor comes from a woman between 45 and 60 years old with acute or convalescent COVID-19. The sequencing sample was made of peripheral blood. As DNA, the CDR3 is TGCGCCAGCAGCCCTAGCGGGAGGACAGATACGCAGTATTTT. Its translation: CASSPSGRTDTQYF.